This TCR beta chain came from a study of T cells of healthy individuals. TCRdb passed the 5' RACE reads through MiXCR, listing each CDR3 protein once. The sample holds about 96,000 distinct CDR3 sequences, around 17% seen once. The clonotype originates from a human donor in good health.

The CDR3 here is CSATGGGSYNEQFF. As DNA, the CDR3 is TGCAGTGCTACGGGAGGGGGTTCCTACAATGAGCAGTTCTTC. The chain links TRBV20-1 to TRBJ2-1; 8 nucleotides line up with TRBD2. Germline values: CDR1 DFQATT, CDR2 SNEGSKA (reference sequence). The CDR3 contains 14 residues. With 4 bases clipped from V and 1 base from J, the junction kept 3 bases outside the gene matches.